The TCR beta chain described here comes from a study of technical replicates of blood from several donors. Using immunoSEQ multiplex PCR, the repertoire was profiled, and TCRdb retains in-frame clones only, with some absent. The table has around 100,000 clones, more than 85% seen once. The CDR3 covers 16 residues. The V segment lost 1 base and the J segment 3 bases; nucleotides outside the gene matches: 5. CDR1 is MGHRA, CDR2 YSYEKL, per germline. This clonotype originated in a human donor in good health. V and J are TRBV4-1 and TRBJ2-2, with 7 bases identical to TRBD2. Sequencing was done on a sample of T cells isolated from PBMCs. The DNA for the CDR3 is TGCGCCAGCAGCCAAGGCAGACTAGCCCACACCGGGGAGCTGTTTTTT. It yields the protein CASSQGRLAHTGELFF.